This T cell receptor (beta chain) was sequenced in a study of shared clonotypes between healthy human individuals. On the study more broadly: Three CD4 naive, three CD4 memory, two CD8 naive and one CD8 memory plate were used per donor.

The data were produced by immunoSEQ multiplex PCR, yet TCRdb's version contains in-frame clones alone and is incomplete. The sample has about 2.1 million clones, 93% seen once. Note on this clone: Its antigen is still unknown.

Study results and caveats: A reduction in generation probabilities was seen for non-shared clonotypes relative to those shared by all four donors. Researchers found naive subsets generally carried larger estimated richness than memory subsets.

Naive-designated CD8 cells lacked CD45RO, were positively enriched for CCR7, and omitted terminally differentiated effector memory CD45RA+ cells. The receptor was derived from a man aged 18 to 30 in good health. Some clones in this sample may be carry-over from other donors' samples. The material sequenced was naive CD8+ T cells from PBMCs.

The CDR3 loop reads CASSLLPSGRVETQYF. Here the CDR3 DNA reads TGTGCCAGCAGCTTACTTCCGAGCGGGAGAGTGGAGACCCAGTACTTC. The chain recombines TRBV11-1 with TRBJ2-5, with TRBD2 matching 8 bases. The CDR3 is 16 residues long. The ends lost 2 bases at V and 5 bases at J; junction bases unmatched: 10. CDR1 and CDR2 from the germline V gene are SGHAT and FQDESV (reference sequence).